This TCR beta chain appears in the sequencing data of a study of blood T cell repertoires in COVID-19. Study details: The study drew acute and convalescent COVID-19 samples from the United States, Italy and Spain.

V gave up 4 bases and J gave up 2 bases, with 12 bases separating them. CDR3 length equals 14 residues. The germline CDR1 and CDR2 sequences are SGHRS and YFSETQ. Original handling: Reference gene primers were amplified, and this amplification served to estimate nucleated cell counts. The data were produced by immunoSEQ multiplex PCR, yet TCRdb's version contains in-frame clones alone and is incomplete. V, J and clone size are those of that table, while D and trimming were read from the DNA. Of roughly 66,000 clones in the sample, 80% to 85% were seen once. Specimen: peripheral blood. The sequence came from a woman aged 55-69 years with acute or convalescent COVID-19. The chain recombines TRBV5-1 with TRBJ1-1; D may be TRBD1 (6 bases). CDR3 nucleotide sequence: TGCGCCAGCAGCCTACAGGGCGCAAACACTGAAGCTTTCTTT. Encoded protein: CASSLQGANTEAFF.